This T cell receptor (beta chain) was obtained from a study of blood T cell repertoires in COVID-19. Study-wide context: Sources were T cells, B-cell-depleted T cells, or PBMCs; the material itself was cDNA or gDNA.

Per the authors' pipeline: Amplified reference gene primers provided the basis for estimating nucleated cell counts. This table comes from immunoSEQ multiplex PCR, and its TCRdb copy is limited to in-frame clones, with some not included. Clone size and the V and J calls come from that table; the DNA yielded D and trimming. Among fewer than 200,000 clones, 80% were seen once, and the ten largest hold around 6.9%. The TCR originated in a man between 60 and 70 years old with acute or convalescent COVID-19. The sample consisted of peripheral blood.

CDR3 loop: CASSQAVGREAGTDTQYF. Here the CDR3 DNA reads TGTGCCAGCAGCCAAGCGGTCGGCCGGGAGGCCGGAACAGATACGCAGTATTTT. The genes are TRBV4-2 and TRBJ2-3, with TRBD2 matching over 7 bases. Germline-derived CDR1 and CDR2 are LGHNA and YNFKEQ. V shed 1 base, J shed 3 bases, and the junction held 13 bases outside the gene matches. This CDR3 contains 18 residues.